These 5 T cell receptor beta chains originate from one sample sequenced in a study of blood T cell repertoires in COVID-19. TCRdb's table, derived via immunoSEQ multiplex PCR, lists solely in-frame clones and lacks some. The sample has 250,000 to 300,000 clones; roughly nine tenths are singletons. Sequencing was done on a sample of peripheral blood. Every receptor here comes from a woman younger than 45 with COVID-19, enrolled during active disease.

This clone was seen once. This chain links TRBV5-5 with TRBJ1-2; 9 bases are shared with TRBD1. Germline V lookup: CDR1 SGHKS, CDR2 YYEKEE (reference sequence). The CDR3 runs 12 residues. V lost 6 bases and J lost 8; bases outside the gene matches: 5. CDR3 in amino acids: CASNPGQGGYTF. The CDR3 nucleotides are TGTGCCAGCAACCCGGGACAGGGAGGCTACACCTTC.

The chain couples TRBV7-2 to TRBJ1-3; D perhaps matches TRBD1 (5 bases). The length of the CDR3 is 14 residues. The germline V gene encodes CDR1 SGHTA and CDR2 FQGNSA. Trimming left V 5 bases short and J 4 bases short, with 12 bases between. CDR3 sequence (DNA): TGTGCCAGCAGCCAAATGCGGGGGGGAAACACCATATATTTT. It is translated as CASSQMRGGNTIYF.

V gene TRBV27 combines with J gene TRBJ2-7; 11 nucleotides align to TRBD1. There are 15 residues in the CDR3. Germline assignment: CDR1 MNHEY and CDR2 SMNVEV (reference sequence). J was trimmed by 5 bases and V by 4 bases; bases with no gene match: 7. As DNA, the CDR3 is TGTGCCAGCAGTTCCCCGGGACAGGGGGACCACGAGCAGTACTTC. It is translated as CASSSPGQGDHEQYF.

The rearrangement joins TRBV6-5 to TRBJ2-1, with 10 nucleotides matching TRBD2. Germline V gene data show CDR1 as MNHEY and CDR2 as SVGAGI. Trimming cost V 10 bases and J 10 bases; bases outside gene matches: 16. CDR3 length equals 15 residues. The CDR3 DNA reads as TGTGCCACCCGACCCCAGCGGGGGGGGAAGAGGGAGCAGTTCTTC. Translated, it gives CATRPQRGGKREQFF.

The chain couples TRBV29-1 to TRBJ2-7; 7 positions match TRBD1. Germline V gives CDR1 SQVTM, CDR2 ANQGSEA. J gave up 4 bases and V 6 bases, and 9 bases lay outside the gene matches. The CDR3 has 13 residues. CDR3 amino acids: CSVGRGPQYEQYF. Here the CDR3 DNA reads TGCAGCGTAGGAAGGGGGCCCCAGTACGAGCAGTACTTC.